This T cell receptor (beta chain) was recorded in a study of T-cell reconstitution after alpha-beta-depleted transplantation in children. Library preparation (for TCRbeta) was performed with unique molecular identifiers. TCRdb re-derived calls from the PCR reads in MiXCR, one entry per CDR3 protein. In the table there are about 580,000 distinct CDR3 sequences, more than 20% of which are singletons. In germline, CDR1 is SGHVS, CDR2 FNYEAQ. The CDR3 is 19 amino acids. Germline trimming cut 0 bases from V and 2 bases from J; bases unmatched to any gene: 8. The chain combines TRBV7-6 with TRBJ2-7; 15 bases align to TRBD2. The source material was PBMCs, sampled before TCRalphabeta/CD19-depleted stem cell transplant. The origin of this receptor is a boy in the first two years of life with Wiskott-Aldrich syndrome, due to receive a stem cell transplant. The CDR3 spells CASSLARTSGRAFPYEQYF. DNA of the CDR3: TGTGCCAGCAGCTTAGCGAGGACTAGCGGGAGGGCCTTCCCCTACGAGCAGTACTTC. The complete variable domain, with remaining parts taken from reference TRBV7-6 and TRBJ2-7, reads GAGVSQSPRYKVTKRGQDVALRCDPISGHVSLYWYRQALGQGPEFLTYFNYEAQQDKSGLPNDRFSAERPEGSISTLTIQRTEQRDSAMYRCASSLARTSGRAFPYEQYFGPGTRLTVT.